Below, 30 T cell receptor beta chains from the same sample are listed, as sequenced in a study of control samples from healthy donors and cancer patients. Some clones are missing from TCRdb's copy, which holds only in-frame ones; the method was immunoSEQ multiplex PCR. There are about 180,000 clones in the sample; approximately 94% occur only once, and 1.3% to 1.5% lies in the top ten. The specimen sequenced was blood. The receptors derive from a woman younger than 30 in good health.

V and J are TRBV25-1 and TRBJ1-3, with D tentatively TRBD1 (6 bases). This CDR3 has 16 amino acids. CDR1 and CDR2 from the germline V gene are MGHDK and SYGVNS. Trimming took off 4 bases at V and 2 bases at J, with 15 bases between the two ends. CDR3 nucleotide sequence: TGTGCCAGCAGTGCCCTACAGGGTCTAGCTGGAAACACCATATATTTT. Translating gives CASSALQGLAGNTIYF.

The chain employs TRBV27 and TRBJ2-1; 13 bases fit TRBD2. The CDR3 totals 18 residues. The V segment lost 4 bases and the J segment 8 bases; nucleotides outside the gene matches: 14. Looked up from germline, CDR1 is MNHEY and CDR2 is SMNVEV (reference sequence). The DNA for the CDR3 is TGTGCCAGCAGTTCCTTTTCCGGACTAGCGGGAGTAATCGATGAGCAGTTCTTC. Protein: CASSSFSGLAGVIDEQFF.

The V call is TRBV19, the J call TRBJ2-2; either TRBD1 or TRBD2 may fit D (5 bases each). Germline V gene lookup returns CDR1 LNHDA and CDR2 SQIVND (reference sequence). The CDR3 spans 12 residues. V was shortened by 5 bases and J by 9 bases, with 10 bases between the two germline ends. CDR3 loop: CASSGWDRELFF. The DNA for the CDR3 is TGTGCCAGTAGTGGATGGGACCGGGAGCTGTTTTTT.

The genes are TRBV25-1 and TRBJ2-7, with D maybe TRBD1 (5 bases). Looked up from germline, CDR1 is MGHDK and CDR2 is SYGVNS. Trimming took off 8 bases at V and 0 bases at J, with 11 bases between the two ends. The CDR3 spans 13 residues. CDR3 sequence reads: CASRRGSSYEQYF. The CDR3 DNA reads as TGTGCCAGCCGTAGGGGTAGCTCCTACGAGCAGTACTTC.

CDR3 sequence (DNA): TGTGCCAGCAGCCAGGCCTCAGTGAACACTGAAGCTTTCTTT. This sequence encodes CASSQASVNTEAFF. The chain uses TRBV3-1 (or the pseudogene TRBV3-2) and TRBJ1-1; D remains ambiguous. The CDR3 totals 14 residues. Trimming stripped 3 bases from V and 0 bases from J, with 8 bases between. Germline assignment: CDR1 LGHDT and CDR2 YNNKEL (reference sequence).

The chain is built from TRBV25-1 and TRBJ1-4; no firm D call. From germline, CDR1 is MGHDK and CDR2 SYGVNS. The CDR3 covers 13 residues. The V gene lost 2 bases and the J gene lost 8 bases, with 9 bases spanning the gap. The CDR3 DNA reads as TGTGCCAGCAGTGAAGAGGTCTACGAAAAACTGTTTTTT. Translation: CASSEEVYEKLFF.

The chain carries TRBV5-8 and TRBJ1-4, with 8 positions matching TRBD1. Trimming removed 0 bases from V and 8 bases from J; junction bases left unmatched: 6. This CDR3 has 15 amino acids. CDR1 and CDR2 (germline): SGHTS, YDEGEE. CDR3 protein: CASSLGTGPMEKLFF. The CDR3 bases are TGTGCCAGCAGCTTGGGGACAGGGCCAATGGAAAAACTGTTTTTT.

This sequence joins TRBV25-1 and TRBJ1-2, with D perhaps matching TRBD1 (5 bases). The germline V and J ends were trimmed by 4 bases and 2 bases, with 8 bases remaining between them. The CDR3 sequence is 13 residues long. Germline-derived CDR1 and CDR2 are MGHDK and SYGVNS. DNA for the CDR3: TGTGCCAGCAGTGTGGGGCAGAACTATGGCTACACCTTC. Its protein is CASSVGQNYGYTF.

The DNA for the CDR3 is TGTGCCAGCTCCAGGGGACAGGCACGCAACACTGAAGCTTTCTTT. Translating it yields CASSRGQARNTEAFF. The chain uses TRBV18 and TRBJ1-1; the match to TRBD1 covers 8 bases. Germline CDR1 and CDR2: KGHSH and LQKENI. V lost 6 bases and J lost 2; bases outside the gene matches: 8. There are 15 residues in the CDR3.

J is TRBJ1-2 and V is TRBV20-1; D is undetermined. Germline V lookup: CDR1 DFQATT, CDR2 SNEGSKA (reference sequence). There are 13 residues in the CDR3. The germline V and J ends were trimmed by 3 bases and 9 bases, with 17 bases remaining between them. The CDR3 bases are TGCAGTGCTAGTTCCCCAGGAACGAAACGCTACACCTTC. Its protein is CSASSPGTKRYTF.

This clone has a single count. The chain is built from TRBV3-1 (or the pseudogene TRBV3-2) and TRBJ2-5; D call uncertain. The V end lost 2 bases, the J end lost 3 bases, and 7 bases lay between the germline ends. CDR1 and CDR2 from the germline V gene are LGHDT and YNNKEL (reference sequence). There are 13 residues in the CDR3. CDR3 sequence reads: CASSQRGEETQYF. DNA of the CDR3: TGTGCCAGCAGCCAAAGAGGTGAAGAGACCCAGTACTTC.

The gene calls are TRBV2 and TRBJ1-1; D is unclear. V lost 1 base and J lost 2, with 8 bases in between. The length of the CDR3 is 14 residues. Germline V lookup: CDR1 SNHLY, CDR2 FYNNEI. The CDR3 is CASSEEADNTEAFF. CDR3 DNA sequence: TGTGCCAGCAGTGAAGAAGCGGACAACACTGAAGCTTTCTTT. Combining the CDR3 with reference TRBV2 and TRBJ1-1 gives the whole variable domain EPEVTQTPSHQVTQMGQEVILRCVPISNHLYFYWYRQILGQKVEFLVSFYNNEISEKSEIFDDQFSVERPDGSNFTLKIRSTKLEDSAMYFCASSEEADNTEAFFGQGTRLTVV.

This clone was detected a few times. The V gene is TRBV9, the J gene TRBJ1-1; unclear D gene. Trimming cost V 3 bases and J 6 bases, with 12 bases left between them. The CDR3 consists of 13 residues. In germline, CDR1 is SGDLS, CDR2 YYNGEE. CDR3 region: CASSATILAEAFF. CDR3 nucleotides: TGTGCCAGCAGCGCTACTATTCTGGCTGAAGCTTTCTTT.

The CDR3 DNA sequence: TGTGCCATCAGTGAAAGGGGGCAGGACGGGGAGCTGTTTTTT. Translating it yields CAISERGQDGELFF. This chain joins TRBV10-3 and TRBJ2-2, with 7 positions matching TRBD1. V was pared by 3 bases and J by 7 bases, with 5 bases of the junction left unmatched. CDR1 is ENHRY, CDR2 SYGVKD, per germline. This CDR3 region has 14 residues.

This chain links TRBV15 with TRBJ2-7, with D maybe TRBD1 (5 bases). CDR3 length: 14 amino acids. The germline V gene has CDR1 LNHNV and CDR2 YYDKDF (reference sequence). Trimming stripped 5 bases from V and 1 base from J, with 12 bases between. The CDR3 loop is CATSPDTPSYEQYF. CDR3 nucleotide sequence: TGTGCCACCAGCCCGGACACCCCTTCCTACGAGCAGTACTTC. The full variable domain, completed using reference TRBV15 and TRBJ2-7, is DAMVIQNPRYQVTQFGKPVTLSCSQTLNHNVMYWYQQKSSQAPKLLFHYYDKDFNNEADTPDNFQSRRPNTSFCFLDIRSPGLGDTAMYLCATSPDTPSYEQYFGPGTRLTVT.

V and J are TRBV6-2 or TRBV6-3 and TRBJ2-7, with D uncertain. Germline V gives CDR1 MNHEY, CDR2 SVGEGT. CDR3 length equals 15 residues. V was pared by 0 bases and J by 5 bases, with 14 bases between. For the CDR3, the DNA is TGTGCCAGCAGTTACTCCAACGCCAGGAAGAACGAGCAGTACTTC. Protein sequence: CASSYSNARKNEQYF.

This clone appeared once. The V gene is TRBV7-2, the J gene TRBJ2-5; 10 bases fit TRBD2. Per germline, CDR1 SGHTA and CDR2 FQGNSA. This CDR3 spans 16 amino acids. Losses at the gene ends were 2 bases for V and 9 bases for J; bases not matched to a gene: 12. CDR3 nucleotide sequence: TGTGCCAGCAGCTTATATTCTAGCGGGGGAGTGGCGGCCCAGTACTTC. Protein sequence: CASSLYSSGGVAAQYF.

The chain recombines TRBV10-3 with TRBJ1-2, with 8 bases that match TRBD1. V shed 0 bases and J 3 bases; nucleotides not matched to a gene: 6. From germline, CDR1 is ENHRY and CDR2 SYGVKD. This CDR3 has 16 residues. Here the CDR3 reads CAISESQGANYYGYTF. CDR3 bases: TGTGCCATCAGTGAGTCGCAGGGGGCAAACTACTATGGCTACACCTTC.

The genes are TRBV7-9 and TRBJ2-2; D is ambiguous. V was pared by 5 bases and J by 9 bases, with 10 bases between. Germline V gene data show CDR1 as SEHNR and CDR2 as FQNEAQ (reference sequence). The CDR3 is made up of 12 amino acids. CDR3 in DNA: TGTGCCAGCAGCATAGACCCCCGGGAGCTGTTTTTT. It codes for CASSIDPRELFF.

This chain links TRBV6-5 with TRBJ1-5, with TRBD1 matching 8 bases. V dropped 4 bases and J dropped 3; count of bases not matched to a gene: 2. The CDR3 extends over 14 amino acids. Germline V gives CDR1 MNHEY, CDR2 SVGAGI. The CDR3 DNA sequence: TGTGCCAGCAGTTTGACAGGGGTCAATCAGCCCCAGCATTTT. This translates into CASSLTGVNQPQHF.

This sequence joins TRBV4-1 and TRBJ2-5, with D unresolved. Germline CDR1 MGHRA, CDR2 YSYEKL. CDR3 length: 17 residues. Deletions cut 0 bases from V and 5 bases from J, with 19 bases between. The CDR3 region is CASSQETVSGVEETQYF. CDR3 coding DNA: TGCGCCAGCAGCCAAGAAACGGTATCGGGTGTGGAGGAGACCCAGTACTTC.

CDR3 amino acids: CASSSTGYEQYF. CDR3 bases: TGTGCCAGCAGCTCTACCGGTTACGAGCAGTACTTC. The gene calls are TRBV7-8 and TRBJ2-7; D uncertain. The CDR3 is 12 residues long. V lost 4 bases to trimming and J lost 4 bases, with 8 bases between them. Per the germline V gene, CDR1 is SGHVS and CDR2 is FQNEAQ.

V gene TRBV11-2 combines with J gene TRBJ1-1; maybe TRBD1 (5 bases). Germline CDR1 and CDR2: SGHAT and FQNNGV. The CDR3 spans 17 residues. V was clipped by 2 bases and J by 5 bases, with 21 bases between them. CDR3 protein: CASSLPRGRLRGTEAFF. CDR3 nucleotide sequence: TGTGCCAGCAGCTTACCCCGGGGGAGGCTCCGGGGAACTGAAGCTTTCTTT. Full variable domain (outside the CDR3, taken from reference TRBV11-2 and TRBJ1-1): EAGVAQSPRYKIIEKRQSVAFWCNPISGHATLYWYQQILGQGPKLLIQFQNNGVVDDSQLPKDRFSAERLKGVDSTLKIQPAKLEDSAVYLCASSLPRGRLRGTEAFFGQGTRLTVV.

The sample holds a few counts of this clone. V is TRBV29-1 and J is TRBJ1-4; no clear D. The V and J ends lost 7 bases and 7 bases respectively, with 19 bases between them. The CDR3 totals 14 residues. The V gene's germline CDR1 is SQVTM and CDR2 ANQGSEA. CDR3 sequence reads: CSGSRVGPGEKLFF. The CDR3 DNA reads TGCAGCGGCTCGAGGGTTGGGCCAGGTGAAAAACTGTTTTTT.

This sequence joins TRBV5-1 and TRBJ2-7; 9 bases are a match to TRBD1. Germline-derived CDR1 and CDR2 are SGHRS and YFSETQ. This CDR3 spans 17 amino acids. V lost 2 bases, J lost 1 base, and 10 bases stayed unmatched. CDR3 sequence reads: CASSLFAGTGLSYEQYF. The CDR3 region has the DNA TGCGCCAGCAGCTTATTCGCCGGGACAGGGCTTTCCTACGAGCAGTACTTC. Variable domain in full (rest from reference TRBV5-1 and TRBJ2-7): KAGVTQTPRYLIKTRGQQVTLSCSPISGHRSVSWYQQTPGQGLQFLFEYFSETQRNKGNFPGRFSGRQFSNSRSEMNVSTLELGDSALYLCASSLFAGTGLSYEQYFGPGTRLTVT.

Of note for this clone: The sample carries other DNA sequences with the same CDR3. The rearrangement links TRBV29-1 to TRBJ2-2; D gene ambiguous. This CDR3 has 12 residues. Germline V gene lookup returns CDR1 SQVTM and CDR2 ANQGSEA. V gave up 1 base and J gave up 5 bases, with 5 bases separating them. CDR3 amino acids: CSVEGGTGELFF. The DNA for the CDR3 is TGCAGCGTTGAAGGGGGAACCGGGGAGCTGTTTTTT.

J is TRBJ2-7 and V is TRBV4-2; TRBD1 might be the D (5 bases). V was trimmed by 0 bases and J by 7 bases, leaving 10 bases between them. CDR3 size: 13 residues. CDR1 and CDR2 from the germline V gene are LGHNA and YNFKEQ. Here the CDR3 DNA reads TGTGCCAGCAGCCAAGAAAGCCGGACAGAGCAGTACTTC. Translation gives CASSQESRTEQYF.

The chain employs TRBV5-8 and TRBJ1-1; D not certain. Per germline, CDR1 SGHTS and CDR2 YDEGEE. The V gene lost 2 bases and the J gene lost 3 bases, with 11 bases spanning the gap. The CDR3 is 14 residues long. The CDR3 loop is CASSFNPDHTEAFF. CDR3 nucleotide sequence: TGTGCCAGCAGCTTTAATCCTGACCACACTGAAGCTTTCTTT.

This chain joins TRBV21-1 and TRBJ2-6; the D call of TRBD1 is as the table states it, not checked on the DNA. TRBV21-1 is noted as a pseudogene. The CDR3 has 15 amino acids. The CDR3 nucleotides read TGTGCCAGCAGCAAACCGGACAGGCCGGCCAACGTCCTGACTTTC. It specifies CASSKPDRPANVLTF.

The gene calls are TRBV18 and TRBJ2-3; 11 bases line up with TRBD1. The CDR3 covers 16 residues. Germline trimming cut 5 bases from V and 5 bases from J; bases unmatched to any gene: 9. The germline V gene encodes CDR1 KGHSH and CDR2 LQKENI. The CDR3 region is CASSTLKGQGGDTQYF. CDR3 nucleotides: TGTGCCAGCTCAACACTGAAGGGACAGGGGGGAGATACGCAGTATTTT.